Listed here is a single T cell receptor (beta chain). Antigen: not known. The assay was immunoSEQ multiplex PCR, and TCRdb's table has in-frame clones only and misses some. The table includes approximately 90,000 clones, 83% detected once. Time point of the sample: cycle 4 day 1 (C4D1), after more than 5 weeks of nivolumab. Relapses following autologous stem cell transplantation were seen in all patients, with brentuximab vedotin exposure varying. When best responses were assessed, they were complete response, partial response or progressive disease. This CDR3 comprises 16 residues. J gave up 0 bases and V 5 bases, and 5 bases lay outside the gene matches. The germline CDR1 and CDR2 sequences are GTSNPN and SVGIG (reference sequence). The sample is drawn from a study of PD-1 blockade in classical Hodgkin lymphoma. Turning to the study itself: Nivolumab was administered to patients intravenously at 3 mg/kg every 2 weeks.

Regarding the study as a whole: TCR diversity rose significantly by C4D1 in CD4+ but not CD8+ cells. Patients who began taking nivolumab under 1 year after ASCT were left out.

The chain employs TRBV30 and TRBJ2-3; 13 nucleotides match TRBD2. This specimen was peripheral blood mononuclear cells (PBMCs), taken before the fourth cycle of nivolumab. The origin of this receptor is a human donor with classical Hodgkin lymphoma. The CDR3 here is CAWFRGLAGSTDTQYF. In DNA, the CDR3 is TGTGCCTGGTTCCGGGGACTAGCGGGGAGCACAGATACGCAGTATTTT. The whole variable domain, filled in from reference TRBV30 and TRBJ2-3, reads SQTIHQWPATLVQPVGSPLSLECTVEGTSNPNLYWYRQAAGRGLQLLFYSVGIGQISSEVPQNLSASRPQDRQFILSSKKLLLSDSGFYLCAWFRGLAGSTDTQYFGPGTRLTVL.